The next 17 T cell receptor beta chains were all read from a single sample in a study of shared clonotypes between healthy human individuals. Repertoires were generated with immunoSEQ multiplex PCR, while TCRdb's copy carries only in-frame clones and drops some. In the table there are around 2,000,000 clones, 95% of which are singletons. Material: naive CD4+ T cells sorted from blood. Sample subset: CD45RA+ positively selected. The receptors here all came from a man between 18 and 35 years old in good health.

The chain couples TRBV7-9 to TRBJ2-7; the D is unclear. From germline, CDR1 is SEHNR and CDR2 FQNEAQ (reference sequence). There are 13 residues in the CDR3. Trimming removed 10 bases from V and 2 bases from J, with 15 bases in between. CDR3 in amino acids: CATHRASTYEQYF. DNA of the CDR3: TGTGCCACGCACCGGGCCAGCACCTACGAGCAGTACTTC.

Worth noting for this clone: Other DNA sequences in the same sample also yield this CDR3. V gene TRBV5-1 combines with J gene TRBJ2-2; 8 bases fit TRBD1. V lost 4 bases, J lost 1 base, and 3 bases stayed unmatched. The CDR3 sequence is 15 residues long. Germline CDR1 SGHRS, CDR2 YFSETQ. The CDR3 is CASSPGTGNTGELFF. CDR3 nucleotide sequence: TGCGCCAGCAGCCCCGGGACAGGGAACACCGGGGAGCTGTTTTTT.

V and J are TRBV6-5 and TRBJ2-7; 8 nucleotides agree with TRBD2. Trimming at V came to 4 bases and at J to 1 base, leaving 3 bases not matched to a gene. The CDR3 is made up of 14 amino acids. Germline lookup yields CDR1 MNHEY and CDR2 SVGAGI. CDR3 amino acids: CASSSGTRSYEQYF. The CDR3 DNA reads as TGTGCCAGCAGTTCCGGGACTAGATCCTACGAGCAGTACTTC.

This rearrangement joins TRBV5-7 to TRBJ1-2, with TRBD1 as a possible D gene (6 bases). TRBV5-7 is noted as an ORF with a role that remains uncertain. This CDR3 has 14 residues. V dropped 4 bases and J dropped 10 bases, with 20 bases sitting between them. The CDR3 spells CASSPTGNPGIYTF. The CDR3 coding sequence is TGTGCCAGCAGCCCCACAGGGAATCCAGGGATCTACACCTTC.

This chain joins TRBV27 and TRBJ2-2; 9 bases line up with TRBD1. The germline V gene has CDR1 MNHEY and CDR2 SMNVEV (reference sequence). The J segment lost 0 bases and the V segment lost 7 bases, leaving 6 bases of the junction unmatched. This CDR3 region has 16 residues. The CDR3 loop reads CASTRRTGANTGELFF. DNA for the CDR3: TGTGCCAGCACTAGACGGACAGGGGCGAACACCGGGGAGCTGTTTTTT.

CDR3 DNA sequence: TGTGCCAGCACCCTGACTCTAGCGGGAAGAGATACGCAGTATTTT. Residues: CASTLTLAGRDTQYF. The chain is built from TRBV19 and TRBJ2-3; TRBD2 matches 9 bases. The germline V gene has CDR1 LNHDA and CDR2 SQIVND (reference sequence). The CDR3 has 15 amino acids. The trim removed 9 bases at V and 5 bases at J, leaving 12 bases unmatched. Based on the CDR3 plus reference TRBV19 and TRBJ2-3, the full variable domain is DGGITQSPKYLFRKEGQNVTLSCEQNLNHDAMYWYRQDPGQGLRLIYYSQIVNDFQKGDIAEGYSVSREKKESFPLTVTSAQKNPTAFYLCASTLTLAGRDTQYFGPGTRLTVL.

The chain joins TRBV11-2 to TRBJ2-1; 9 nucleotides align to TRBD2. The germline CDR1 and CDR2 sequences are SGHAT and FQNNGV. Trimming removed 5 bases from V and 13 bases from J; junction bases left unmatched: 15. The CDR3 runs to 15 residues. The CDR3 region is CASSPELRLAGLQFF. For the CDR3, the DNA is TGTGCCAGCAGCCCCGAGCTGCGTCTAGCGGGGCTACAGTTCTTC.

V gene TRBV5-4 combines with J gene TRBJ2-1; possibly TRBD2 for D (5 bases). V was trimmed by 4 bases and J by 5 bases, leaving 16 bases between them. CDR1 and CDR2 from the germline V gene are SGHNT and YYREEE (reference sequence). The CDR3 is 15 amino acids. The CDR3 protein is CASSPLETTHNEQFF. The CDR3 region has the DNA TGTGCCAGCAGCCCCCTGGAGACTACACACAATGAGCAGTTCTTC.

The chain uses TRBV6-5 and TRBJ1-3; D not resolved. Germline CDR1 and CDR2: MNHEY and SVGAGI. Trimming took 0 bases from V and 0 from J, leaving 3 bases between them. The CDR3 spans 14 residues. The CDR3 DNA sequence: TGTGCCAGCAGTTACTCCTCCTCTGGAAACACCATATATTTT. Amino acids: CASSYSSSGNTIYF.

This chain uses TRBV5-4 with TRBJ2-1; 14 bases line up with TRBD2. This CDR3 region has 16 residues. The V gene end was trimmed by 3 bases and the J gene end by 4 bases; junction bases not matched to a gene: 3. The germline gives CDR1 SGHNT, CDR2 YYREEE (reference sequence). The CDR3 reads CASSYGTSGGYNEQFF. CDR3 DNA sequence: TGTGCCAGCAGCTACGGGACTAGCGGGGGTTACAATGAGCAGTTCTTC.

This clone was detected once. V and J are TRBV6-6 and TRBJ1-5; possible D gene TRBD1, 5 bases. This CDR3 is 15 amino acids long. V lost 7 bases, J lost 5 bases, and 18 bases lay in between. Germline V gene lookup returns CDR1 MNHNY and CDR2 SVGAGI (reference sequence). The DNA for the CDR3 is TGTGCCAGCACCCTCACCCAGGGTAGAGATCAGCCCCAGCATTTT. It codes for CASTLTQGRDQPQHF.

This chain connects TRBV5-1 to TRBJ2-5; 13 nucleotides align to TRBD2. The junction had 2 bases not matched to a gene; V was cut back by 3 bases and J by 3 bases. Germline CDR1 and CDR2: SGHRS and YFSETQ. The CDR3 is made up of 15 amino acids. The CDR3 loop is CASSWGTSGEETQYF. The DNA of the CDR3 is TGCGCCAGCAGCTGGGGGACTAGCGGGGAAGAGACCCAGTACTTC.

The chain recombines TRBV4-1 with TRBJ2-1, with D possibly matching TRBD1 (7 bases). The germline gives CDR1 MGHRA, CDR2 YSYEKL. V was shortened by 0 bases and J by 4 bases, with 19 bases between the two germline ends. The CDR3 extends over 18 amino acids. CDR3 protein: CASSQDGGGYNLYNEQFF. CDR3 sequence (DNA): TGCGCCAGCAGCCAAGATGGAGGGGGCTACAACCTTTACAATGAGCAGTTCTTC.

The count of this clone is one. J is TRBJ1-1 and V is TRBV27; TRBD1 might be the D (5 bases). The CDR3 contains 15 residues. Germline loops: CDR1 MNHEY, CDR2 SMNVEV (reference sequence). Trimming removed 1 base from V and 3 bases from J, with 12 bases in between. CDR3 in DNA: TGTGCCAGCAGTTTATGGGCGGGGCGTGACACTGAAGCTTTCTTT. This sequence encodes CASSLWAGRDTEAFF.

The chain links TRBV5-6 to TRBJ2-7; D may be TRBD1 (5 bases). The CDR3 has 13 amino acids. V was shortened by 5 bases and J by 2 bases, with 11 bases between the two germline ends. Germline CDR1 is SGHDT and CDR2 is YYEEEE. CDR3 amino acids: CASRDKRTYEQYF. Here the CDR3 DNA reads TGTGCCAGCAGGGACAAGCGTACCTACGAGCAGTACTTC.

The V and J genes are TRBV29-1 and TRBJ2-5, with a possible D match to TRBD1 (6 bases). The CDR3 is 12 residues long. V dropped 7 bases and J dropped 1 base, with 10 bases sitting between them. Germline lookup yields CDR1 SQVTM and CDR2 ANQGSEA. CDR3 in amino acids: CSARTAQETQYF. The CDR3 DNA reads TGCAGCGCCCGGACAGCCCAAGAGACCCAGTACTTC.

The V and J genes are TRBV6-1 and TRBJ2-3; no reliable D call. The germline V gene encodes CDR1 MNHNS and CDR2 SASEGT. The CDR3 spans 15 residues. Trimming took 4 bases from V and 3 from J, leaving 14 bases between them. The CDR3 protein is CASSADALPTDTQYF. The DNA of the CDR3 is TGTGCCAGCAGTGCCGACGCCCTCCCTACAGATACGCAGTATTTT.